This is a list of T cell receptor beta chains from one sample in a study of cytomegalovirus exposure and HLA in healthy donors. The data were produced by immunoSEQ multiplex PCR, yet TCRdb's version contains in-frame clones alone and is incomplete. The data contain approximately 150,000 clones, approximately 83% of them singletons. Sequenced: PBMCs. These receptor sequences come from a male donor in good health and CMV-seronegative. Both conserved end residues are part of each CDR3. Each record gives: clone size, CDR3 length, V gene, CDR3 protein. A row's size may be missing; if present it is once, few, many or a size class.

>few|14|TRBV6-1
CASSDTGSNRPQHF
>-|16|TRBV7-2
CASSLAREGRLNEQFF
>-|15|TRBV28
CASSRDYKPWETQYF
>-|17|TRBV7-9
CSSSLNPGPQFTDTQYF
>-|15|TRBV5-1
CASSFRDLFYNEQFF
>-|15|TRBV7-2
CASTPTRADSYEQYF
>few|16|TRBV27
CASRLGTLATNEKLFF
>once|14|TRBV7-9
CASSPDSPYTEQYF
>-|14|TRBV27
CASSLGASLYEQYF
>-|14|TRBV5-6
CASSLVQTNYGYTF
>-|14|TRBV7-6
CASSPRQGNEGYTF
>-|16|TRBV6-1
CASSDAVKISYNEQFF
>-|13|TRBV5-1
CASGLAGSNEQFF
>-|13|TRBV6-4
CAVQAATNEKLFF
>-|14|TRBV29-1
CSAWDSSFNYGYTF
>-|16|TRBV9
CASSVAPGWQRSEQFF
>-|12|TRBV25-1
CASKGAEIGYTF
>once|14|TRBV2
CASRTGLSYNEQFF
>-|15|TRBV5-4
CASSPDRGLNTEAFF
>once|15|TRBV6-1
CASSETSGNAGELFF
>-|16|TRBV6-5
CASSYSMGTVNTEAFF
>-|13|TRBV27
CATGTGGVQTQYF
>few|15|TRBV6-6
CASSYGQTENEKLFF
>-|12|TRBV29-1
CSVEDQGAGQFF
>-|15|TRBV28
CASHFLTTGNYGYTF
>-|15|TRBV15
CATSRGVISGNTIYF
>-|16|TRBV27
CASGYLLAGGSNTQYF
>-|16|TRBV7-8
CASSSNRGRFRETQYF
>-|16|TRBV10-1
CASSESLGPGTDTQYF
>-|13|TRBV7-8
CASSEGLDAEQYF
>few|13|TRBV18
CASLPGENTEAFF
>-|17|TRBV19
CASNSIRTSGSTETQYF
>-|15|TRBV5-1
CASSLALAGGNEQFF
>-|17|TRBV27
CASSYSPLTGANSPLHF
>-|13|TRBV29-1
CSVVNAPVYEQYF
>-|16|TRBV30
CAWSIGVTPSTDTQYF
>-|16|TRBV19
CASTRSDSHMNTEAFF
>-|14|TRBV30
CAWSVLAGHYEQYF
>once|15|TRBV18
CASSPPYRDTGELFF
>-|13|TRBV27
CATRVGGAAEAFF
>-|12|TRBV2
CASSLRQGWQYF
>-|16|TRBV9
CASSVRATAAPGEQYF
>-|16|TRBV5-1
CASSLAGGWIEGEQFF
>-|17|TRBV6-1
CASSEDVRGYANYGYTF
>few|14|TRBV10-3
CATHRGTSGNTIYF
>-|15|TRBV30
CAWGEGQGLEETQYF
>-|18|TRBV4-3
CASSQEFIAGESYNEQFF
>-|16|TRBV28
CASSPRQPRQAGPQHF
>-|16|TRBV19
CASRRGSVRGGETQYF
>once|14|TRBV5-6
CASSLGISGNTIYF
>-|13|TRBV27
CASSKRGREKLFF
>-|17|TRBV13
CASSLSGLAGSTDTQYF
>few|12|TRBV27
CASRGFINEQFF
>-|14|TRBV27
CASSTLQGGYEQYF
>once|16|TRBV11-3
CASSKEGAGSYNEQFF
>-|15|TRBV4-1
CASSPSTGSEGGYTF
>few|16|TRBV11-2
CASSLDFGLAGVEQFF